The 24 T cell receptor beta chains reported below all come from one sample, sequenced in a study of blood T cell repertoires in COVID-19. Some clones are missing from TCRdb's copy, which holds only in-frame ones; the method was immunoSEQ multiplex PCR. In the table there are approximately 130,000 clones, around 80% of which are singletons. Sequencing was carried out using peripheral blood. The receptors originated from a man aged 80 or over with active or convalescent COVID-19.

The chain combines TRBV15 with TRBJ2-7, with 9 bases fitting TRBD1. The germline CDR1 and CDR2 sequences are LNHNV and YYDKDF (reference sequence). The CDR3 is 13 residues long. With 3 bases clipped from V and 6 bases from J, the junction kept 3 bases outside the gene matches. The CDR3 sequence is CATSRETGGEQYF. The CDR3 DNA follows: TGTGCCACCAGCAGGGAGACAGGGGGCGAGCAGTACTTC.

The V call is TRBV14, the J call TRBJ1-1; TRBD1 might be the D (5 bases). This CDR3 is built from 12 residues. Germline CDR1 and CDR2: SGHDN and FVKESK. Trimming pared 4 bases from V and 11 bases from J, leaving 14 bases between. The CDR3 spells CASSLTPGVAFF. In nucleotides, the CDR3 is TGTGCCAGCAGCCTCACGCCGGGGGTTGCTTTCTTT.

This clone was found once. The rearrangement links TRBV6-2 or TRBV6-3 to TRBJ2-5, with 12 bases lining up with TRBD2. This CDR3 spans 17 amino acids. J was trimmed by 5 bases and V by 2 bases; bases with no gene match: 9. Per the germline V gene, CDR1 is MNHEY and CDR2 is SVGEGT. The chain's CDR3 is CASSYGLLAGGEETQYF. The CDR3 coding sequence is TGTGCCAGCAGTTACGGGCTACTAGCGGGGGGCGAGGAGACCCAGTACTTC.

This clone was recorded a few times. This same CDR3 is encoded by further DNA sequences in the sample. V usage is TRBV7-2 and J usage is TRBJ2-5; TRBD2 is a possible D gene (5 bases). CDR1 SGHTA and CDR2 FQGNSA come from the germline V gene. The CDR3 length is 14 residues. V dropped 1 base and J dropped 5 bases, with 11 bases sitting between them. CDR3 sequence (DNA): TGTGCCAGCAGCTTAGTTCGGGGTGGGGAGACCCAGTACTTC. Protein: CASSLVRGGETQYF.

The chain uses TRBV28 and TRBJ2-7; TRBD2 agrees at 7 bases. The CDR3 runs to 17 residues. V lost 1 base, J lost 0 bases, and 9 bases stayed unmatched. Germline loops: CDR1 MDHEN, CDR2 SYDVKM. CDR3: CASSLSYSGRFSYEQYF. In DNA, the CDR3 is TGTGCCAGCAGTTTATCCTATAGCGGGCGGTTCTCCTACGAGCAGTACTTC. Looking up the rest from reference TRBV28 and TRBJ2-7 gives the full variable domain: DVKVTQSSRYLVKRTGEKVFLECVQDMDHENMFWYRQDPGLGLRLIYFSYDVKMKEKGDIPEGYSVSREKKERFSLILESASTNQTSMYLCASSLSYSGRFSYEQYFGPGTRLTVT.

This clone has only a few counts. The CDR3 nucleotides are TGTGCCAGCTCACCGGCTGGTATGAACACTGAAGCTTTCTTT. Translating it yields CASSPAGMNTEAFF. The chain combines TRBV18 with TRBJ1-1; D is unclear. The germline CDR1 and CDR2 sequences are KGHSH and LQKENI. V was cut by 3 bases and J by 0 bases, with 8 bases left in between. The CDR3 totals 14 residues.

V and J are TRBV7-9 and TRBJ1-4; 8 bases map to TRBD1. Trimming took 3 bases from V and 3 from J; bases not matched to a gene: 6. This CDR3 region has 16 residues. Germline V lookup: CDR1 SEHNR, CDR2 FQNEAQ (reference sequence). Written as DNA, the CDR3 is TGTGCCAGCAGCTTGGGGCAGGGGGCTGCTAATGAAAAACTGTTTTTT. It yields the protein CASSLGQGAANEKLFF.

The CDR3 DNA follows: TGTGCCAGCAGCTTGGGAGGGTATTGGGCCAACGTCCTGACTTTC. It translates to CASSLGGYWANVLTF. The chain carries TRBV7-2 and TRBJ2-6; TRBD2 matches at 7 bases. The CDR3 runs to 15 residues. Germline CDR1 SGHTA, CDR2 FQGNSA. Unmatched junction bases numbered 4, after V lost 3 bases and J lost 5 bases.

The rearrangement uses TRBV2 and TRBJ2-7; possible D gene TRBD1, 6 bases. CDR1 SNHLY and CDR2 FYNNEI come from the germline V gene. CDR3 length equals 13 residues. The V end was cut by 7 bases, the J end by 0 bases, with 10 bases between. CDR3 residues: CASTWTDSYEQYF. The CDR3 nucleotides read TGTGCCAGCACTTGGACAGACTCCTACGAGCAGTACTTC.

V usage is TRBV4-3 and J usage is TRBJ1-3; 9 bases map to TRBD1. CDR3 length: 15 residues. Germline V gives CDR1 LGHNA, CDR2 YSLEER. The ends lost 5 bases at V and 9 bases at J; junction bases unmatched: 11. The CDR3 protein is CASSSGTGSLATIYF. For the CDR3, the DNA is TGCGCCAGCAGCTCCGGGACAGGGTCGTTGGCCACCATATATTTT.

This sequence joins TRBV7-8 and TRBJ2-7, with 9 nucleotides matching TRBD1. Germline-derived CDR1 and CDR2 are SGHVS and FQNEAQ. The CDR3 totals 16 residues. V was clipped by 5 bases and J by 4 bases; unmatched bases: 12. The CDR3 nucleotides are TGTGCCAGCAGCAAACAAGGGACAGGGAAGAAGTACGAGCAGTACTTC. Translated: CASSKQGTGKKYEQYF.

This chain joins TRBV20-1 and TRBJ2-5, with D unresolved. V was cut by 5 bases and J by 6 bases, with 10 bases left in between. CDR1 is DFQATT, CDR2 SNEGSKA, per germline (reference sequence). This CDR3 comprises 11 residues. The CDR3 spells CSAGPMKTQYF. The CDR3 nucleotides read TGCAGTGCTGGGCCCATGAAGACCCAGTACTTC.

The chain employs TRBV7-3 and TRBJ2-3; 10 bases map to TRBD1. After removal of 2 bases from V and 4 bases from J, the junction contained 0 bases not matched to a gene. Germline V gene lookup returns CDR1 SGHTA and CDR2 FQGTGA. The CDR3 consists of 14 residues. This chain's CDR3 is CASSLGQGADTQYF. The CDR3 DNA follows: TGTGCCAGCAGCTTAGGACAGGGGGCAGATACGCAGTATTTT. Drawing the rest from reference TRBV7-3 and TRBJ2-3, the complete variable domain is GAGVSQTPSNKVTEKGKYVELRCDPISGHTALYWYRQSLGQGPEFLIYFQGTGAADDSGLPNDRFFAVRPEGSVSTLKIQRTERGDSAVYLCASSLGQGADTQYFGPGTRLTVL.

The V and J genes are TRBV14 and TRBJ1-2; D uncertain. V lost 3 bases and J 4 bases, leaving 9 bases between the germline ends. The CDR3 has 13 amino acids. From germline, CDR1 is SGHDN and CDR2 FVKESK. The CDR3 DNA follows: TGTGCCAGCAGCCAGAGGCTTTTCTATGGCTACACCTTC. Translating gives CASSQRLFYGYTF.

This chain joins TRBV7-3 and TRBJ2-6; D not resolved. CDR3 length: 17 amino acids. V was shortened by 3 bases and J by 0 bases, with 12 bases between the two germline ends. Germline V gives CDR1 SGHTA, CDR2 FQGTGA. CDR3 region: CASSLRKASSGANVLTF. The CDR3 DNA reads as TGTGCCAGCAGCTTGAGGAAGGCTTCCTCTGGGGCCAACGTCCTGACTTTC. The full variable domain, in which reference TRBV7-3 and TRBJ2-6 provide the parts outside the CDR3, is GAGVSQTPSNKVTEKGKYVELRCDPISGHTALYWYRQSLGQGPEFLIYFQGTGAADDSGLPNDRFFAVRPEGSVSTLKIQRTERGDSAVYLCASSLRKASSGANVLTFGAGSRLTVL.

The chain couples TRBV30 to TRBJ2-5, with 14 nucleotides matching TRBD2. The CDR3 runs 17 residues. The junction had 8 bases not matched to a gene; V was cut back by 5 bases and J by 0 bases. The V gene's germline CDR1 is GTSNPN and CDR2 SVGIG (reference sequence). This CDR3 is CAWGGTSGSAYQETQYF. The CDR3 DNA reads as TGTGCCTGGGGGGGGACTAGCGGGAGTGCTTACCAAGAGACCCAGTACTTC.

This rearrangement joins TRBV7-8 to TRBJ2-2; a possible D gene is TRBD1 (5 bases). The CDR3 has 13 amino acids. Germline values: CDR1 SGHVS, CDR2 FQNEAQ. With 4 bases removed from V and 4 bases from J, the gap between germline ends came to 7 bases. CDR3 region: CASSSQGTGELFF. As DNA, the CDR3 is TGTGCCAGCAGCTCCCAGGGCACCGGGGAGCTGTTTTTT.

This clone appeared a single time. The genes are TRBV6-2 or TRBV6-3 and TRBJ1-1; D gene ambiguous. This CDR3 comprises 16 residues. Trimming stripped 0 bases from V and 0 bases from J, with 11 bases between. Germline V CDR1 and CDR2: MNHEY, SVGEGT. In DNA form, the CDR3 reads TGTGCCAGCAGTTACTCACTGGGCAGCCTGAACACTGAAGCTTTCTTT. Translation gives CASSYSLGSLNTEAFF.

V is TRBV28 and J is TRBJ1-2; 10 nucleotides align to TRBD1. CDR1 is MDHEN and CDR2 is SYDVKM in the germline V gene. This CDR3 region has 14 residues. With 2 bases clipped from V and 4 bases from J, the junction kept 1 base outside the gene matches. CDR3 region: CASSLRDRGYGYTF. CDR3 sequence (DNA): TGTGCCAGCAGTTTAAGGGACAGGGGCTATGGCTACACCTTC.

This chain uses TRBV19 with TRBJ2-1, with a weak D call TRBD2 (6 bases). This CDR3 is 16 amino acids long. Trimming removed 0 bases from V and 1 base from J, with 10 bases in between. Germline CDR1 reads LNHDA; CDR2 reads SQIVND (reference sequence). For the CDR3, the DNA is TGTGCCAGTAGTATAGACACAGGAGGGTCCTACAATGAGCAGTTCTTC. The encoded protein is CASSIDTGGSYNEQFF. Full variable domain (remainder filled in from reference TRBV19 and TRBJ2-1): DGGITQSPKYLFRKEGQNVTLSCEQNLNHDAMYWYRQDPGQGLRLIYYSQIVNDFQKGDIAEGYSVSREKKESFPLTVTSAQKNPTAFYLCASSIDTGGSYNEQFFGPGTRLTVL.

The V gene is TRBV25-1, the J gene TRBJ1-3, with D possibly matching TRBD1 (5 bases). Germline CDR1 reads MGHDK; CDR2 reads SYGVNS. The CDR3 runs to 14 residues. The V gene lost 8 bases and the J gene lost 4 bases, with 15 bases spanning the gap. In DNA, the CDR3 is TGTGCCAGCTGGGGCGGGGTAGCAGGAAACACCATATATTTT. Translated: CASWGGVAGNTIYF.

The rearrangement links TRBV15 to TRBJ1-1; 10 bases match TRBD1. After removal of 6 bases from V and 3 bases from J, the junction contained 4 bases not matched to a gene. The CDR3 sequence is 14 residues long. The V gene's germline CDR1 is LNHNV and CDR2 YYDKDF (reference sequence). DNA of the CDR3: TGTGCCACCAGGGGACAGGGGAGTCACACTGAAGCTTTCTTT. Translation gives CATRGQGSHTEAFF.

The rearrangement joins TRBV11-2 to TRBJ2-7, with D tentatively TRBD1 (5 bases). The length of the CDR3 is 14 residues. Trimming took 1 base from V and 3 from J, leaving 10 bases between them. CDR1 and CDR2 from the germline V gene are SGHAT and FQNNGV. CDR3 nucleotides: TGTGCCAGCAGCTTAGGACGACAGAGCTACGAGCAGTACTTC. Translating gives CASSLGRQSYEQYF.

CDR3 DNA: TGTGCCAGCAGCGGGAGGGGAGTCGGTGGAAACACCATATATTTT. Translation gives CASSGRGVGGNTIYF. The V gene is TRBV9, the J gene TRBJ1-3, with D perhaps matching TRBD1 (5 bases). There are 15 residues in the CDR3. V was clipped by 3 bases and J by 3 bases, with 13 bases between them. CDR1 and CDR2 (germline): SGDLS, YYNGEE.